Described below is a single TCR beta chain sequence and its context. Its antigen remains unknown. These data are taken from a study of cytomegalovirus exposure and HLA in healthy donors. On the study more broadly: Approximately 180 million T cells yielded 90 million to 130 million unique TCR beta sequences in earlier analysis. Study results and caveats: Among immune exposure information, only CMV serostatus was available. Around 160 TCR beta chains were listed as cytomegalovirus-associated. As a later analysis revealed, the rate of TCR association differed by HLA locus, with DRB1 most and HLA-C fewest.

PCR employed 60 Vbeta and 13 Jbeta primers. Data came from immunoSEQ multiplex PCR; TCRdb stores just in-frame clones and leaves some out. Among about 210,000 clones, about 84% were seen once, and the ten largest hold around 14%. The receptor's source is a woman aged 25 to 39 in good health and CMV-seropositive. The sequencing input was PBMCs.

The CDR3 protein is CASSLVGQLNQPQHF. DNA for the CDR3: TGTGCCAGCAGTTTAGTGGGCCAGCTCAATCAGCCCCAGCATTTT. The chain uses TRBV27 and TRBJ1-5; no clear D gene. Germline assignment: CDR1 MNHEY and CDR2 SMNVEV (reference sequence). This CDR3 spans 15 amino acids. Trimming removed 2 bases at V and 3 bases at J, with 11 bases between.